Below are 10 T cell receptor beta chains sequenced from a single sample in a study of beta chain features in type 1 diabetes. Study-level findings and limits: Among patients with Type 1 diabetes, TCRB CDR3s were moderately but significantly shorter in every one of the four CD4+ subsets.

Sequencing targeted expressed TCRB transcripts, as all isolated RNA had been reverse transcribed. Sequenced by immunoSEQ multiplex PCR; TCRdb stores in-frame clones only, minus some. The sample lists some 25,000 clones; 56% were seen once. These receptors lack a known antigen. Source material: Tregs from blood. All receptors derive from a woman between 18 and 29 years old with type 1 diabetes.

The chain employs TRBV10-1 and TRBJ1-1; 8 positions match TRBD1. J lost 1 base, V lost 6 bases, and 4 bases had no gene match. This CDR3 has 14 amino acids. The germline gives CDR1 WNHNN, CDR2 SYGVQD (reference sequence). The CDR3 DNA is TGCGCCAGCAGCGGTGGACAGGGGAACACTGAAGCTTTCTTT. It specifies CASSGGQGNTEAFF.

Turning to this clone: Other DNA sequences of this sample code for an identical CDR3. The J gene is TRBJ2-7, the V gene TRBV10-2; the match to TRBD1 covers 11 bases. The CDR3 is made up of 15 amino acids. With 10 bases clipped from V and 2 bases from J, the junction kept 10 bases outside the gene matches. Germline CDR1 reads WSHSY; CDR2 reads SAAADI. CDR3 nucleotides: TGCGCCACCACACGGGGGACAGGGGGTACCTACGAGCAGTACTTC. The encoded protein is CATTRGTGGTYEQYF.

The gene calls are TRBV2 and TRBJ2-1, with TRBD1 as a possible D gene (5 bases). V was cut by 2 bases and J by 0 bases, with 8 bases left in between. The CDR3 loop spans 15 amino acids. Germline values: CDR1 SNHLY, CDR2 FYNNEI. Written as DNA, the CDR3 is TGTGCCAGCAGTGAACAGGGCGGCTCCTACAATGAGCAGTTCTTC. Translating gives CASSEQGGSYNEQFF.

This clone was counted only a few times. The chain links TRBV28 to TRBJ1-5, with D unclear. V was clipped by 3 bases and J by 4 bases, with 7 bases between them. The CDR3 loop spans 13 amino acids. Germline CDR1 is MDHEN and CDR2 is SYDVKM. The CDR3: CASSLTPNQPQHF. The CDR3 DNA sequence: TGTGCCAGCAGTTTGACACCGAATCAGCCCCAGCATTTT.

CDR3 sequence reads: CSVAGGSEAFF. For the CDR3, the DNA is TGCAGCGTCGCCGGGGGGAGTGAAGCTTTCTTT. The J gene is TRBJ1-1, the V gene TRBV29-1, with D possibly being TRBD1 (5 bases). The germline V gene encodes CDR1 SQVTM and CDR2 ANQGSEA. Trimming took 6 bases from V and 7 from J, leaving 12 bases between them. The CDR3 is made up of 11 amino acids.

This clone has more than one count but fewer than ten. The chain links TRBV5-4 to TRBJ1-2; the match to TRBD1 covers 7 bases. Per the germline V gene, CDR1 is SGHNT and CDR2 is YYREEE (reference sequence). Germline trimming cut 2 bases from V and 0 bases from J; bases unmatched to any gene: 4. CDR3 length: 15 residues. The DNA of the CDR3 is TGTGCCAGCAGCTTTGACAGGGCAGCTAACTATGGCTACACCTTC. This codes for CASSFDRAANYGYTF.

The count of this clone is one. The chain uses TRBV7-9 and TRBJ2-3; maybe TRBD1 (6 bases). Trimming took off 3 bases at V and 3 bases at J, with 10 bases between the two ends. Germline assignment: CDR1 SEHNR and CDR2 FQNEAQ (reference sequence). This CDR3 is 14 amino acids long. CDR3 loop: CASSLGAGTDTQYF. In DNA, the CDR3 is TGTGCCAGCAGCTTGGGGGCAGGGACAGATACGCAGTATTTT.

V and J are TRBV27 and TRBJ2-1; 11 bases map to TRBD2. The germline CDR1 and CDR2 sequences are MNHEY and SMNVEV (reference sequence). V lost 0 bases to trimming and J lost 5 bases; unmatched junction nucleotides: 9. The CDR3 has 18 residues. CDR3 in amino acids: CASSLSYRLAGSNNEQFF. Here the CDR3 DNA reads TGTGCCAGCAGTTTATCATACCGACTAGCGGGGTCAAACAATGAGCAGTTCTTC.

V gene TRBV18 combines with J gene TRBJ1-3; the match to TRBD1 covers 8 bases. With V trimmed by 3 bases and J by 0 bases, 4 bases remained unmatched. This CDR3 spans 16 amino acids. CDR1 is KGHSH and CDR2 is LQKENI in the germline V gene. The DNA for the CDR3 is TGTGCCAGCTCACCCGGGACAGGTATCTCTGGAAACACCATATATTTT. Translating it yields CASSPGTGISGNTIYF.

This clone was found a few times. The chain employs TRBV29-1 and TRBJ1-6; 7 bases align to TRBD1. Germline CDR1 SQVTM, CDR2 ANQGSEA. V lost 4 bases and J lost 10; bases outside the gene matches: 7. This CDR3 spans 13 amino acids. The CDR3 spells CSVGQGGESPLHF. For the CDR3, the DNA is TGCAGCGTTGGACAGGGAGGAGAATCACCCCTCCACTTT.